This T cell receptor beta chain was sequenced in a study of OX40 agonist ivuxolimab in advanced cancers. Assay used: immunoSEQ multiplex PCR; TCRdb lists only in-frame clones, some missing. The table has over 70,000 clones, more than 70% seen once. This clone was seen more than once but under ten times. CDR1 is SNHLY and CDR2 is FYNNEI in the germline V gene. The CDR3 extends over 15 amino acids. Trimming removed 7 bases from V and 4 bases from J; junction bases left unmatched: 10. This TCR was recovered from an adult with an advanced solid tumor such as melanoma, head and neck, liver or kidney cancer. Here the sequenced sample was CD4+ or CD8+ T cells sorted from blood, taken in a trial of the OX40 agonist ivuxolimab. The chain carries TRBV2 and TRBJ1-2; 9 bases line up with TRBD1. The DNA for the CDR3 is TGTGCCAGCAACAGGGGGGGACAGGGCACCTATGGCTACACCTTC. As protein: CASNRGGQGTYGYTF.